This passage covers 27 T cell receptor beta chains from one sample sequenced in a study of identical twins. TCRdb used MiXCR to reprocess the 5' RACE reads, holding one entry per CDR3 protein. The table lists more than 1.5 million distinct CDR3 sequences, about 32% of them singletons. Input material: cord blood. The receptors come from a newborn girl in good health.

The chain uses TRBV4-1 and TRBJ2-3; perhaps TRBD1 as D (5 bases). This CDR3 contains 15 residues. V gave up 0 bases and J gave up 2 bases, with 9 bases separating them. Germline V gives CDR1 MGHRA, CDR2 YSYEKL. The CDR3 coding sequence is TGCGCCAGCAGCCAAGACAGGGTTTACACAGATACGCAGTATTTT. Protein product: CASSQDRVYTDTQYF.

With regard to this clonotype: One end of the junction does not line up with germline, which may come from a read error. The chain uses TRBV10-3 and TRBJ2-5; D is possibly TRBD1 (5 bases). The CDR3 has 14 amino acids. CDR1 and CDR2 (germline): ENHRY, SYGVKD. CDR3 DNA sequence: TGTGCCATCGGTGAGTCAGGGTACCAAGAGACCCAGTACTTC. This encodes CAIGESGYQETQYF.

This chain's CDR3 is CSVGVTGNTEAFF. DNA of the CDR3: TGCAGCGTTGGGGTGACAGGGAACACTGAAGCTTTCTTT. This chain uses TRBV29-1 with TRBJ1-1, with D tentatively TRBD1 (6 bases). Trimming took off 4 bases at V and 1 base at J, with 10 bases between the two ends. This CDR3 is built from 13 residues. Germline lookup yields CDR1 SQVTM and CDR2 ANQGSEA. The full variable domain, with the rest looked up from reference TRBV29-1 and TRBJ1-1, is SAVISQKPSRDICQRGTSLTIQCQVDSQVTMMFWYRQQPGQSLTLIATANQGSEATYESGFVIDKFPISRPNLTFSTLTVSNMSPEDSSIYLCSVGVTGNTEAFFGQGTRLTVV.

The V call is TRBV6-1, the J call TRBJ2-3; D ambiguous. Germline V gene lookup returns CDR1 MNHNS and CDR2 SASEGT. V was cut by 6 bases and J by 1 base, with 14 bases left in between. The CDR3 spans 15 residues. The CDR3 DNA sequence: TGTGCCAGCAGGACAACCTCCCGGGGCACAGATACGCAGTATTTT. This sequence encodes CASRTTSRGTDTQYF.

The rearrangement uses TRBV25-1 and TRBJ1-2, with 11 bases identical to TRBD1. The CDR3 is made up of 13 amino acids. Trimming took 8 bases from V and 7 from J; bases not matched to a gene: 6. Germline CDR1 MGHDK, CDR2 SYGVNS. The chain's CDR3 is CASARTGGSGYTF. The CDR3 nucleotides read TGTGCCAGCGCCCGGACAGGGGGCAGTGGCTACACCTTC.

V and J are TRBV15 and TRBJ2-1; the D gene is possibly TRBD2 (5 bases). The J call may be wrong; the DNA end is better matched by TRBJ2-7. The CDR3 runs to 17 residues. Germline V gene sequence: CDR1 LNHNV, CDR2 YYDKDF (reference sequence). CDR3 coding DNA: TGTGCCACCAGCAGAGATAGAACGGGGAGCTCCTACAATGAGCAGTACTTC. This gives the protein CATSRDRTGSSYNEQYF.

Ten or more counts support this clonotype. V is TRBV11-2 and J is TRBJ2-4; 8 bases line up with TRBD2. V lost 1 base, J lost 0 bases, and 5 bases stayed unmatched. The CDR3 is made up of 17 amino acids. Germline CDR1 is SGHAT and CDR2 is FQNNGV. The CDR3 DNA reads TGTGCCAGCAGCTTAGGTGGAGCGGGGGTAGCCAAAAACATTCAGTACTTC. Protein: CASSLGGAGVAKNIQYF.

Notes on this clonotype: At one end the junction does not follow the germline gene, possibly because of a read error. The CDR3 protein is CAISFGLSTEQFF. The CDR3 DNA reads TGTGCCATCAGCTTTGGACTATCTACTGAGCAGTTCTTC. V gene TRBV7-2 combines with J gene TRBJ2-1, with D maybe TRBD2 (6 bases). The CDR3 spans 13 residues. Germline CDR1 is SGHTA and CDR2 is FQGNSA.

This clonotype was counted between two and nine times. The chain has TRBV29-1 and TRBJ1-2, with 8 bases aligning to TRBD1. Losses at the gene ends were 3 bases for V and 3 bases for J; bases not matched to a gene: 3. CDR1 SQVTM and CDR2 ANQGSEA come from the germline V gene. The CDR3 consists of 13 residues. CDR3 nucleotide sequence: TGCAGCGTTGAGGGACAGGAGGACTATGGCTACACCTTC. Translating it yields CSVEGQEDYGYTF.

This clonotype was counted a few times. The V gene is TRBV20-1, the J gene TRBJ1-2; D is perhaps TRBD1 (6 bases). CDR1 is DFQATT, CDR2 SNEGSKA, per germline (reference sequence). V lost 3 bases and J 10 bases, leaving 9 bases between the germline ends. The length of the CDR3 is 10 residues. Written as DNA, the CDR3 is TGCAGTGCTAGCGGGGGCGACTACACCTTC. This codes for CSASGGDYTF.

This clonotype was counted between two and nine times. The chain employs TRBV25-1 and TRBJ2-3; 9 bases align to TRBD1. Unmatched junction bases numbered 4, after V lost 3 bases and J lost 3 bases. CDR3 length equals 15 residues. Germline V gene sequence: CDR1 MGHDK, CDR2 SYGVNS. The CDR3 bases are TGTGCCAGCAGTGATCCGGACAGGGGTACAGATACGCAGTATTTT. As protein: CASSDPDRGTDTQYF.

This clonotype was observed at least ten times. For the CDR3, the DNA is TGCGCCAGCAGCTTGTCCTTCTCTGGGGCCAACGTCCTGACTTTC. Its translation is CASSLSFSGANVLTF. The gene calls are TRBV5-1 and TRBJ2-6; D gene unclear. CDR3 length: 15 amino acids. Germline V gives CDR1 SGHRS, CDR2 YFSETQ. The V and J ends lost 1 base and 0 bases respectively, with 5 bases between them.

The table lists this clonotype with a few counts. The chain recombines TRBV24-1 with TRBJ2-5, with TRBD1 matching 7 bases. Judging by the DNA end, TRBJ2-7 fits better; the J call may be wrong. CDR1 is KGHDR, CDR2 SFDVKD, per germline. The CDR3 loop spans 13 amino acids. CDR3 DNA sequence: TGTGCCACCAGTGATTCGACAGGGTACGAGCAGTACTTC. Translated, it gives CATSDSTGYEQYF.

This chain links TRBV4-1 with TRBJ2-3; D might be TRBD2 (5 bases). Deletions cut 4 bases from V and 0 bases from J, with 11 bases between. The germline V gene encodes CDR1 MGHRA and CDR2 YSYEKL. The CDR3 runs to 15 residues. The CDR3: CASSRRSESTDTQYF. DNA of the CDR3: TGCGCCAGCAGCCGGCGTAGCGAAAGCACAGATACGCAGTATTTT.

This clonotype appeared a few times. This chain links TRBV4-1 with TRBJ1-2; D gene unclear. The germline gives CDR1 MGHRA, CDR2 YSYEKL. Trimming removed 8 bases at V and 7 bases at J, with 11 bases between. The CDR3 spans 11 residues. CDR3 protein: CASGQNPGYTF. The CDR3, as DNA: TGCGCCAGCGGGCAGAATCCTGGCTACACCTTC.

This clonotype came up once. J is TRBJ1-3 and V is TRBV25-1; D is possibly TRBD1 (6 bases). Trimming left V 6 bases short and J 4 bases short, with 13 bases between. The length of the CDR3 is 14 residues. Per the germline V gene, CDR1 is MGHDK and CDR2 is SYGVNS. The CDR3, as DNA: TGTGCCAGCAGCTCAGGGGTAGGAGGAAACACCATATATTTT. Its translation: CASSSGVGGNTIYF.

This clonotype was seen a handful of times. This chain links TRBV9 with TRBJ2-3, with D possibly being TRBD1 or TRBD2 (5 bases each). Germline V gene sequence: CDR1 SGDLS, CDR2 YYNGEE. The CDR3 length is 13 residues. V lost 3 bases and J lost 6, with 11 bases in between. The CDR3 here is CASSGDARDTQYF. CDR3 DNA: TGTGCCAGCAGCGGGGACGCTAGGGATACGCAGTATTTT.

Only a few counts were recorded for this clonotype. The chain is built from TRBV4-2 and TRBJ2-4; 16 bases agree with TRBD2. The J call may be incorrect, as the DNA end agrees better with TRBJ2-7. Germline CDR1 is LGHNA and CDR2 is YNFKEQ. The CDR3 consists of 20 residues. The CDR3 loop is CASSQVSGTSGRAIMYEQYF. The CDR3 nucleotides read TGTGCCAGCAGCCAAGTGTCTGGGACTAGCGGGAGGGCCATAATGTACGAGCAGTACTTC.

This clonotype was observed a few times. This chain connects TRBV27 to TRBJ2-7; the match to TRBD2 covers 8 bases. J lost 6 bases, V lost 2 bases, and 18 bases had no gene match. CDR1 is MNHEY and CDR2 is SMNVEV in the germline V gene (reference sequence). CDR3 length equals 18 residues. CDR3: CASSLNPPRLATGGEQYF. CDR3 coding DNA: TGTGCCAGCAGTTTAAACCCGCCGCGACTAGCGACTGGTGGCGAGCAGTACTTC.

This clonotype showed up just a few times. This chain connects TRBV24-1 to TRBJ1-2, with D maybe TRBD1 (5 bases). V lost 3 bases and J lost 8, with 12 bases in between. This CDR3 has 13 residues. Germline V gene sequence: CDR1 KGHDR, CDR2 SFDVKD. CDR3 sequence: CATSDMGPRGYTF. The CDR3 coding sequence is TGTGCCACCAGTGATATGGGGCCTCGGGGCTACACCTTC.

The chain couples TRBV20-1 to TRBJ1-4; 9 positions match TRBD1. The germline V gene has CDR1 DFQATT and CDR2 SNEGSKA (reference sequence). This CDR3 spans 13 amino acids. V shed 1 base, J shed 6 bases, and the junction held 0 bases outside the gene matches. DNA of the CDR3: TGCAGTGCTAGAGGGACAGGGGATGAAAAACTGTTTTTT. The encoded protein is CSARGTGDEKLFF.

V is TRBV28 and J is TRBJ2-7; 9 bases map to TRBD2. V lost 6 bases to trimming and J lost 0 bases; unmatched junction nucleotides: 6. This CDR3 comprises 15 residues. Germline-derived CDR1 and CDR2 are MDHEN and SYDVKM. The DNA of the CDR3 is TGTGCCAGCAGCCGTAGCGGGGGTTTCTCCTACGAGCAGTACTTC. Residues: CASSRSGGFSYEQYF.

This clonotype was detected many times. The genes are TRBV19 and TRBJ2-3; a weak D match, TRBD1 (6 bases). Germline CDR1 reads LNHDA; CDR2 reads SQIVND (reference sequence). Trimming took 6 bases from V and 2 from J, leaving 9 bases between them. The CDR3 totals 13 residues. The chain's CDR3 is CASSRTDTDTQYF. CDR3 nucleotides: TGTGCCAGTAGCCGGACAGACACAGATACGCAGTATTTT.

The genes are TRBV20-1 and TRBJ2-3; TRBD2 matches 8 bases. CDR1 is DFQATT and CDR2 is SNEGSKA in the germline V gene (reference sequence). The length of the CDR3 is 12 residues. Germline trimming cut 6 bases from V and 4 bases from J; bases unmatched to any gene: 3. Here the CDR3 reads CSAPGLADTQYF. The CDR3 region has the DNA TGCAGTGCCCCGGGACTAGCAGATACGCAGTATTTT.

This clonotype has more than one count but fewer than ten. The chain combines TRBV5-1 with TRBJ1-4; D gene uncertain. Trimming cost V 1 base and J 7 bases, with 8 bases left between them. The CDR3 covers 13 residues. Germline CDR1 SGHRS, CDR2 YFSETQ. CDR3 loop: CASSLRPAEKLFF. The CDR3 DNA follows: TGCGCCAGCAGCTTGAGGCCAGCTGAAAAACTGTTTTTT.

The chain uses TRBV20-1 and TRBJ1-1; D might be TRBD1 (5 bases). Germline assignment: CDR1 DFQATT and CDR2 SNEGSKA (reference sequence). The CDR3 runs to 14 residues. Trimming stripped 4 bases from V and 3 bases from J, with 15 bases between. The DNA for the CDR3 is TGCAGTGCTACAAAAGGCGGGGGGTACACTGAAGCTTTCTTT. Translating gives CSATKGGGYTEAFF.

Notes on this clonotype: This may be a read error: a much more frequent sequence differs by one nucleotide. CDR3 in amino acids: CASSSSIDLLAGIYNEQYF. The CDR3 DNA reads TGTGCCAGCAGTTCCTCTATCGATCTTCTAGCGGGGATCTACAATGAGCAGTACTTC. The rearrangement joins TRBV28 to TRBJ2-5, with 9 bases identical to TRBD2. The CDR3 contains 19 residues. The trim removed 4 bases at V and 11 bases at J, leaving 26 bases unmatched. Per the germline V gene, CDR1 is MDHEN and CDR2 is SYDVKM.